This T cell receptor (beta chain) was observed in a study of shared clonotypes between healthy human individuals. Germline CDR1 is SGHRS and CDR2 is YFSETQ. The V end was cut by 0 bases, the J end by 7 bases, with 11 bases between. This CDR3 is built from 14 residues. Data came from immunoSEQ multiplex PCR; TCRdb stores just in-frame clones and leaves some out. Here the sample spans hundreds of thousands of clones, roughly 95% being singletons. Terminally differentiated effector memory CD45RA+ cells were excluded by CCR7 positive selection of CD45RO-negative cells. All the donors were Caucasian adults who lived in Nashville, Tennessee.

The TCR comes from a woman aged 25 to 45 in good health. This sequence joins TRBV5-1 and TRBJ2-1; TRBD2 might be the D (6 bases). Source material: naive CD8+ T cells sorted from blood. CDR3 region: CASSLEGGLNEQFF. CDR3 DNA sequence: TGCGCCAGCAGCTTGGAAGGCGGACTAAATGAGCAGTTCTTC.